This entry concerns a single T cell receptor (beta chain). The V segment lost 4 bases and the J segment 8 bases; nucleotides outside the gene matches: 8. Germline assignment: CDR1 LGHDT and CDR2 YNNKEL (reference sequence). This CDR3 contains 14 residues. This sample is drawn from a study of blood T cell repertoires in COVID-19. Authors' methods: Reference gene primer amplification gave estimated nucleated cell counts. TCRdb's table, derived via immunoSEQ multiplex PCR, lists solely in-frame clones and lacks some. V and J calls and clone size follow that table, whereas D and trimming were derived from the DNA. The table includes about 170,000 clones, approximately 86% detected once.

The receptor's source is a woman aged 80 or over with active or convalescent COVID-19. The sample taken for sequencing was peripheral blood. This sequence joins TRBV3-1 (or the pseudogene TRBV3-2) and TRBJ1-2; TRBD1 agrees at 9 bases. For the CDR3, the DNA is TGTGCCAGCAGCCTAAGGGACAGGGCAGGAGGCTACACCTTC. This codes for CASSLRDRAGGYTF.